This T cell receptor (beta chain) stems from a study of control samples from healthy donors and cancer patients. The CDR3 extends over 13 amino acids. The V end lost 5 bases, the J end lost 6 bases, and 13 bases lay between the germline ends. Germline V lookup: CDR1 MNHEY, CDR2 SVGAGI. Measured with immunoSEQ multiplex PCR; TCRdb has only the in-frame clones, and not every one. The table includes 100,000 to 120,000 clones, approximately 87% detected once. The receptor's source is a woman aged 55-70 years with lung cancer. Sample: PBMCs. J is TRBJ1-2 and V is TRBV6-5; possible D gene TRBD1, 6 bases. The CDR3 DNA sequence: TGTGCCAGCAGTCCCTCTTACAGGGATGGCTACACCTTC. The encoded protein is CASSPSYRDGYTF.